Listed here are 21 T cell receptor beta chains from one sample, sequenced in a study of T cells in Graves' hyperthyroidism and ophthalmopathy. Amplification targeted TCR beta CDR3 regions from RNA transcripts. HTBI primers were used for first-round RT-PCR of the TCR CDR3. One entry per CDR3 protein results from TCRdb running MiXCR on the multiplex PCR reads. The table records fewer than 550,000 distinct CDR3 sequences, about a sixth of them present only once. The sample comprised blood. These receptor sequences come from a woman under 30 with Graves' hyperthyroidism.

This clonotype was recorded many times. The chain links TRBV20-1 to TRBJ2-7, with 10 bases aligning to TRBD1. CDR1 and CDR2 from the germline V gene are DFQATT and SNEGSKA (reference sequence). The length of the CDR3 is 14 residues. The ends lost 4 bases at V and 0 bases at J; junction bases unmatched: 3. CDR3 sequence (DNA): TGCAGTGCTACCGGACAGGGGGGCTCCTACGAGCAGTACTTC. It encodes CSATGQGGSYEQYF.

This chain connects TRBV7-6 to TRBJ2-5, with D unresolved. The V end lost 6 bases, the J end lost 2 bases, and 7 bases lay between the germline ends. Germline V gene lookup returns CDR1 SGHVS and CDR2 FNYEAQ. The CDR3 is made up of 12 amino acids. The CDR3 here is CASSTEQETQYF. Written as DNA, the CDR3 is TGTGCCAGCAGTACCGAACAAGAGACCCAGTACTTC.

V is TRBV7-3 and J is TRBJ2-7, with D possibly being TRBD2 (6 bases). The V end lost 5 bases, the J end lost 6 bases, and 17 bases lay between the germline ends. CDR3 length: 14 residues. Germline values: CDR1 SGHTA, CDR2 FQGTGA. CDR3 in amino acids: CASSPGDLRSEQYF. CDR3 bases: TGTGCCAGCAGCCCCGGGGACTTACGGTCCGAGCAGTACTTC.

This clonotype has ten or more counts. CDR3 protein: CASRISTGASALYGYTF. CDR3 DNA sequence: TGTGCCAGCAGGATTTCGACAGGGGCCTCGGCTCTCTATGGCTACACCTTC. This rearrangement joins TRBV6-1 to TRBJ1-2; 8 bases align to TRBD1. This CDR3 is built from 17 residues. Germline CDR1 and CDR2: MNHNS and SASEGT. With 6 bases clipped from V and 4 bases from J, the junction kept 16 bases outside the gene matches.

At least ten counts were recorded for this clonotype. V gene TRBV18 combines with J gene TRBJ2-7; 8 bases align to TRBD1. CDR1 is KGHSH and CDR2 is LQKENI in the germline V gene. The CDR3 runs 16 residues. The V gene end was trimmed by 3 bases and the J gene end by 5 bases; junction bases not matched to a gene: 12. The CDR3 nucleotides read TGTGCCAGCTCACCTGCGGACAGGGTAAAGACCCACGAGCAGTACTTC. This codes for CASSPADRVKTHEQYF. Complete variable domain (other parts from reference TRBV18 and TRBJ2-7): NAGVMQNPRHLVRRRGQEARLRCSPMKGHSHVYWYRQLPEEGLKFMVYLQKENIIDESGMPKERFSAEFPKEGPSILRIQQVVRGDSAAYFCASSPADRVKTHEQYFGPGTRLTVT.

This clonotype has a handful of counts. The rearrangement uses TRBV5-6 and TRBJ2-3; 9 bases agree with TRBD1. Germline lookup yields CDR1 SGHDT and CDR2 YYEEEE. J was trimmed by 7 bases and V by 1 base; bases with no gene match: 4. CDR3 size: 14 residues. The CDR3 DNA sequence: TGTGCCAGCAGCTTGTGGGACAGGGAAAATACGCAGTATTTT. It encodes CASSLWDRENTQYF.

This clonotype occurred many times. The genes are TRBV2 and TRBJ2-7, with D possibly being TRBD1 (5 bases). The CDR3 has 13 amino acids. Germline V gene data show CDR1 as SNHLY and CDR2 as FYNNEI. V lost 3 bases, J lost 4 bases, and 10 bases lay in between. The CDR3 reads CASSDSGLYEQYF. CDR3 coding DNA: TGTGCCAGCAGTGACTCAGGGTTATACGAGCAGTACTTC.

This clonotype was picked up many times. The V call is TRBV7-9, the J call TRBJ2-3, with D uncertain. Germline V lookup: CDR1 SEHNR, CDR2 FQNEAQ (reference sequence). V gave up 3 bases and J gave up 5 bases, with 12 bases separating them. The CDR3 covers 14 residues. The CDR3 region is CASSLRPLGDTQYF. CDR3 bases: TGTGCCAGCAGCTTGAGGCCACTCGGAGATACGCAGTATTTT. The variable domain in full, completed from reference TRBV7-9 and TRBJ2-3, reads DTGVSQNPRHKITKRGQNVTFRCDPISEHNRLYWYRQTLGQGPEFLTYFQNEAQLEKSRLLSDRFSAERPKGSFSTLEIQRTEQGDSAMYLCASSLRPLGDTQYFGPGTRLTVL.

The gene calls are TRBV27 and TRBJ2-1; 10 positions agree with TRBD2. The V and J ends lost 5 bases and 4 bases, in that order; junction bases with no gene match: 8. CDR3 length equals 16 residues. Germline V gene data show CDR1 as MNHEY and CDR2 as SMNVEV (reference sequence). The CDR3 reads CASSLTGTSEYNEQFF. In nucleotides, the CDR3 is TGTGCCAGCAGTCTGACCGGGACTAGCGAGTACAATGAGCAGTTCTTC.

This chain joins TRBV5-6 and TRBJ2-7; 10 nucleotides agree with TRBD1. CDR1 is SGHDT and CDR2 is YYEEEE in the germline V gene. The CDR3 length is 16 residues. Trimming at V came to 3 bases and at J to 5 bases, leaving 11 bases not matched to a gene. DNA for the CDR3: TGTGCCAGCAGCTACGGGACAGGGGAAAAGAGGAACGAGCAGTACTTC. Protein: CASSYGTGEKRNEQYF.

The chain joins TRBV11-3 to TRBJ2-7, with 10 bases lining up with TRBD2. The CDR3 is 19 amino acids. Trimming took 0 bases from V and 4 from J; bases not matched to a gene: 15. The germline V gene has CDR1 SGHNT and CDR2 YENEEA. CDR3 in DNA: TGTGCCAGCAGCTTAGAGCCAGGGGGAGCGGGAGGGGGTGTGTACGAGCAGTACTTC. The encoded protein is CASSLEPGGAGGGVYEQYF.

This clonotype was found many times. As DNA, the CDR3 is TGTGCCAGCAGCTTAGTCACCGAGCAGTACTTC. This codes for CASSLVTEQYF. This chain uses TRBV7-9 with TRBJ2-7, with D uncertain. Looked up from germline, CDR1 is SEHNR and CDR2 is FQNEAQ (reference sequence). Deletions cut 1 base from V and 6 bases from J, with 4 bases between. The CDR3 sequence is 11 residues long.

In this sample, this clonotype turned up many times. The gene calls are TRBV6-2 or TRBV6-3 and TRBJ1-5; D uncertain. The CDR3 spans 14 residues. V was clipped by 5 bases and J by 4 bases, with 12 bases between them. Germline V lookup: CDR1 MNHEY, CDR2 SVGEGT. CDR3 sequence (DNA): TGTGCCAGCAGTCCGATGTTAGGGAATCAGCCCCAGCATTTT. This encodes CASSPMLGNQPQHF.

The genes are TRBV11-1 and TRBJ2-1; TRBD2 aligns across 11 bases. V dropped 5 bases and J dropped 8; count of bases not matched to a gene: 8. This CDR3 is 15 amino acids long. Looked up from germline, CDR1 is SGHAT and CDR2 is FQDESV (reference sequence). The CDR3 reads CASSLRLAGWDEQFF. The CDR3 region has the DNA TGTGCCAGCAGCCTTCGACTAGCGGGGTGGGATGAGCAGTTCTTC.

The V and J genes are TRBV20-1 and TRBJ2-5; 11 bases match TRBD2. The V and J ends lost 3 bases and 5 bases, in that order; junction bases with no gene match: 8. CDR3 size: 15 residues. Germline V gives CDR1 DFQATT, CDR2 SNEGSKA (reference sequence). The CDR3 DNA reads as TGCAGTGCTAGGGGCCAACTAGCGGGAGTCGAGACCCAGTACTTC. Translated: CSARGQLAGVETQYF.

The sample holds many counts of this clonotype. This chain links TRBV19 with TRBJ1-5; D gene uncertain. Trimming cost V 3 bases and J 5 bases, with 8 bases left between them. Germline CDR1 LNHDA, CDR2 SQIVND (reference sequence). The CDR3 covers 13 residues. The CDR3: CASSMARDQPQHF. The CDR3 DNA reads TGTGCCAGTAGTATGGCCCGAGATCAGCCCCAGCATTTT.

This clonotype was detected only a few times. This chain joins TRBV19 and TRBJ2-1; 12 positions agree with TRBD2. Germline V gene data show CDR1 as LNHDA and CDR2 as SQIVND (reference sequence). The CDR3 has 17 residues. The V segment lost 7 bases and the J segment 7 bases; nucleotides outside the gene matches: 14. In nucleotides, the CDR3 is TGTGCCAGTACCCGAACTAGCGGGAGGCCAAGGAGGAATGAGCAGTTCTTC. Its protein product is CASTRTSGRPRRNEQFF. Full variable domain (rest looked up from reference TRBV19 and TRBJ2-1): DGGITQSPKYLFRKEGQNVTLSCEQNLNHDAMYWYRQDPGQGLRLIYYSQIVNDFQKGDIAEGYSVSREKKESFPLTVTSAQKNPTAFYLCASTRTSGRPRRNEQFFGPGTRLTVL.

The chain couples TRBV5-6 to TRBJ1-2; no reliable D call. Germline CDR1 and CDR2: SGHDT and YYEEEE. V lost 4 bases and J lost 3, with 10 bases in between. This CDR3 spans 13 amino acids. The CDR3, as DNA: TGTGCCAGCAGCCCCCCTAACCACTATGGCTACACCTTC. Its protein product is CASSPPNHYGYTF.

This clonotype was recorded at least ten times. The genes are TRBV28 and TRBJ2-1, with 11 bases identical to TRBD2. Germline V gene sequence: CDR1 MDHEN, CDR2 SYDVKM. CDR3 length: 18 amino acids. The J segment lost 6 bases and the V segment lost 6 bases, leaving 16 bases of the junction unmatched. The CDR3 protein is CASSRPPIGTSGSNEQFF. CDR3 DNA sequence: TGTGCCAGCAGCCGGCCCCCTATCGGGACTAGCGGCTCCAATGAGCAGTTCTTC. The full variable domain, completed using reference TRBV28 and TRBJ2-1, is DVKVTQSSRYLVKRTGEKVFLECVQDMDHENMFWYRQDPGLGLRLIYFSYDVKMKEKGDIPEGYSVSREKKERFSLILESASTNQTSMYLCASSRPPIGTSGSNEQFFGPGTRLTVL.

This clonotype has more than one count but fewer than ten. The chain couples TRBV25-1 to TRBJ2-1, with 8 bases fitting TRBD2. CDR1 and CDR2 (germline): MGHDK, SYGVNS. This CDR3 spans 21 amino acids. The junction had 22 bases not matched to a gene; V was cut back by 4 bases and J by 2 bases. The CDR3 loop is CASSGSLAGGTVAMAYNEQFF. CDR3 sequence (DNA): TGTGCCAGCAGTGGGTCCTTGGCGGGGGGTACTGTTGCAATGGCCTACAATGAGCAGTTCTTC.

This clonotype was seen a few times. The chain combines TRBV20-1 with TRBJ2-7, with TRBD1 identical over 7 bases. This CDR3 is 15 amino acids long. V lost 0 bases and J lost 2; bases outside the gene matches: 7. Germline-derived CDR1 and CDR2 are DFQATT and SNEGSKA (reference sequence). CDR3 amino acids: CSAREYRDSPYEQYF. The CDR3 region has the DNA TGCAGTGCTAGAGAGTACCGGGACAGTCCCTACGAGCAGTACTTC.